The rows below give T cell receptor beta chains drawn from one sample of a study of cytomegalovirus exposure and HLA in healthy donors. Only in-frame clones appear in the TCRdb table, and some are missing; sequencing was by immunoSEQ multiplex PCR. The sample includes hundreds of thousands of clones, roughly 90% of them seen just once. Source material: PBMCs. These TCRs come from a woman aged 18-29 years in good health and CMV-seronegative. CDR3s include the opening cysteine and the closing phenylalanine or tryptophan. D genes are given only for firm matches. Clone size is shown for a subset of rows, as once, few, many or a class of expanded clone.

d_gene	abundance	v_gene	j_gene	CDR3aa	CDR3nt
TRBD2	once	TRBV7-8	TRBJ2-1	CASSVTGTSGGEHNEQFF	TGTGCCAGCAGCGTGACAGGGACTAGCGGAGGCGAACACAATGAGCAGTTCTTC
NA	NA	TRBV10-3	TRBJ2-7	CATEGRSGGYEQYF	TGTGCCACCGAGGGGAGGTCAGGGGGGTACGAGCAGTACTTC
TRBD1	NA	TRBV6-5	TRBJ2-2	CASSYSGQGGTGELFF	TGTGCCAGCAGTTACTCCGGACAGGGCGGGACCGGGGAGCTGTTTTTT
NA	NA	TRBV19	TRBJ1-2	CASRDISNYGYTF	TGTGCCAGCCGGGACATCTCTAACTATGGCTACACCTTC
TRBD2	NA	TRBV29-1	TRBJ2-3	CSSLAGMGADTQYF	TGCAGTAGTTTAGCGGGGATGGGGGCGGATACGCAGTATTTT
NA	NA	TRBV25-1	TRBJ1-5	CASSEAGNGNQPQHF	TGTGCCAGCAGTGAAGCAGGGAATGGCAATCAGCCCCAGCATTTT
NA	NA	TRBV28	TRBJ2-5	CASRNGGAGQETQYF	TGTGCCAGCAGAAACGGGGGAGCCGGCCAAGAGACCCAGTACTTC
NA	once	TRBV29-1	TRBJ1-1	CSVRRDRPNTEAFF	TGCAGCGTTCGCCGTGACAGGCCGAACACTGAAGCTTTCTTT
NA	NA	TRBV12-2	TRBJ2-4	CASRLLGVRARPKNIQYF	TGTGCAAGTCGCTTGTTAGGGGTACGGGCTAGACCCAAAAACATTCAGTACTTC
NA	NA	TRBV7-8	TRBJ1-2	CASSLGISGDSSYGYTF	TGTGCCAGCAGCTTAGGAATTAGCGGGGACTCCTCATATGGCTACACCTTC
NA	NA	TRBV6-1	TRBJ2-3	CASSEGGAADTQYF	TGTGCCAGCAGTGAGGGCGGGGCGGCAGATACGCAGTATTTT
NA	NA	TRBV6-1	TRBJ1-1	CASADRLNTEAFF	TGTGCCAGTGCGGACAGATTGAACACTGAAGCTTTCTTT
NA	NA	TRBV5-3	TRBJ2-7	CARSRRGSSYEQYF	TGTGCCAGAAGCCGTCGGGGTTCATCCTACGAGCAGTACTTC
NA	once	TRBV5-4	TRBJ2-2	CASSLEAGSNTGELFF	TGTGCCAGCAGCTTGGAGGCAGGGTCGAACACCGGGGAGCTGTTTTTT
TRBD1	few	TRBV6-5	TRBJ1-2	CASRPGTGNYGYTF	TGTGCCAGCAGACCCGGGACAGGGAACTATGGCTACACCTTC
TRBD2	once	TRBV29-1	TRBJ2-3	CSVRLAGVVDTQYF	TGCAGCGTTCGACTAGCGGGAGTTGTGGATACGCAGTATTTT
TRBD1	NA	TRBV9	TRBJ1-4	CASSVGQGANEKLFF	TGTGCCAGCAGCGTAGGGCAGGGGGCTAATGAAAAACTGTTTTTT
NA	NA	TRBV9	TRBJ2-2	CASSVAGATGELFF	TGTGCCAGCAGCGTAGCGGGAGCCACCGGGGAGCTGTTTTTT
NA	NA	TRBV23-1	TRBJ2-7	CASSHRGEGPYEQYF	TGCGCCAGCAGTCATAGGGGGGAGGGCCCCTACGAGCAGTACTTC
NA	NA	TRBV6-6	TRBJ1-2	CASSTPSGQGNYGYTF	TGTGCCAGCAGTACCCCTTCAGGGCAGGGGAACTATGGCTACACCTTC
NA	NA	TRBV27	TRBJ2-7	CASSLIPRGEQYF	TGTGCCAGCAGTTTAATCCCAAGGGGCGAGCAGTACTTC
TRBD2	NA	TRBV6-1	TRBJ2-3	CASSETLAGTDTQYF	TGTGCCAGCAGTGAGACTCTAGCGGGAACAGATACGCAGTATTTT
NA	NA	TRBV15	TRBJ1-4	CATTQRGRNEKLFF	TGTGCCACCACCCAACGGGGTAGGAATGAAAAACTGTTTTTT
TRBD2	NA	TRBV13	TRBJ2-5	CASSLEGLAGYQETQYF	TGTGCCAGCAGCTTAGAGGGGCTAGCGGGTTACCAAGAGACCCAGTACTTC